A selection of T cell receptor beta chains follows, all from one sample in a study of control samples from healthy donors and cancer patients. Method: immunoSEQ multiplex PCR; TCRdb's copy keeps in-frame clones and lacks some. The sample records around 130,000 clones, around nine tenths being singletons. Sequencing used blood. The source is a man aged 45-65 years in good health. The CDR3 runs from the conserved cysteine through the conserved F or W. D genes are given only for firm matches. Only some rows state a clone size, as once, few, many or a class for expanded clones.

v_gene	j_gene	d_gene	abundance	len	CDR3aa	CDR3nt
TRBV6-5	TRBJ2-2	.	.	14	CATLNSLNTGELFF	TGTGCCACCTTAAACAGTTTGAACACCGGGGAGCTGTTTTTT
TRBV6-5	TRBJ1-5	.	.	14	CASNPGQTNQPQHF	TGTGCCAGCAATCCCGGACAAACCAATCAGCCCCAGCATTTT
TRBV9	TRBJ2-7	TRBD1	.	16	CASSVGSGQGSDEQYF	TGTGCCAGCAGCGTAGGCTCGGGACAGGGGAGCGACGAGCAGTACTTC
TRBV5-1	TRBJ2-1	.	once	13	CASSLPRYNEQFF	TGCGCCAGCAGCTTGCCCAGATACAATGAGCAGTTCTTC
TRBV5-1	TRBJ1-6	.	.	16	CASSLGSGGHNSPLHF	TGCGCCAGCAGCTTGGGTTCCGGGGGACACAATTCACCCCTCCACTTT
TRBV6-5	TRBJ2-7	.	.	12	CATIQGSYEQYF	TGTGCCACCATTCAGGGTTCCTACGAGCAGTACTTC
TRBV5-5	TRBJ1-2	.	.	15	CASRRPGGGPDGYTF	TGTGCCAGCAGGCGCCCCGGGGGGGGGCCTGATGGCTACACCTTC
TRBV12-5	TRBJ2-5	TRBD1	.	14	CASGSGQLQETQYF	TGTGCTAGTGGTTCGGGACAGCTACAAGAGACCCAGTACTTC
TRBV5-1	TRBJ2-5	TRBD1	once	14	CASSWGQGKETQYF	TGCGCCAGCAGCTGGGGACAGGGAAAAGAGACCCAGTACTTC
TRBV29-1	TRBJ1-2	.	.	14	CSVDLVLANYGYTF	TGCAGCGTTGATCTAGTTTTAGCTAACTATGGCTACACCTTC
TRBV4-1	TRBJ2-7	.	.	14	CASSQRTVTYEQYF	TGCGCCAGCAGCCAGAGGACAGTGACCTACGAGCAGTACTTC
TRBV3-1/TRBV3-2	TRBJ1-1	.	once	13	CASSTRGAPEAFF	TGTGCCAGCAGCACTAGGGGGGCCCCTGAAGCTTTCTTT
TRBV9	TRBJ2-3	TRBD2	.	16	CASSVAAGGLTDTQYF	TGTGCCAGCAGCGTAGCAGCGGGGGGACTCACAGATACGCAGTATTTT
TRBV21-1	TRBJ1-5	.	.	16	CASNIEGVQEGQPQHF	TGTGCCAGTAATATAGAGGGTGTACAGGAAGGTCAGCCCCAGCATTTT
TRBV9	TRBJ2-1	TRBD1	.	16	CASSANRGTGDNEQFF	TGTGCCAGCAGCGCCAACCGGGGGACAGGGGACAATGAGCAGTTCTTC
TRBV3-1/TRBV3-2	TRBJ1-3	TRBD1	.	17	CASSGPPQGAAGNTIYF	TGTGCCAGCAGTGGACCTCCCCAGGGGGCGGCTGGAAACACCATATATTTT
TRBV10-3	TRBJ2-3	TRBD2	once	15	CAISETSGGTDTQYF	TGTGCCATCAGTGAGACTAGCGGGGGCACAGATACGCAGTATTTT
TRBV9	TRBJ1-1	.	.	14	CASSVEGWNTEAFF	TGTGCCAGCAGCGTAGAGGGATGGAACACTGAAGCTTTCTTT
TRBV19	TRBJ2-7	TRBD1	once	15	CASSPTGGVFHEQYF	TGTGCCAGTAGTCCGACAGGGGGGGTTTTCCACGAGCAGTACTTC
TRBV30	TRBJ2-1	TRBD2	.	15	CAWSLSSGGYNEQFF	TGTGCCTGGAGTTTAAGTAGCGGGGGCTACAATGAGCAGTTCTTC
TRBV5-1	TRBJ2-2	TRBD2	once	15	CASSWEGTNTGELFF	TGCGCCAGCAGCTGGGAGGGAACGAACACCGGGGAGCTGTTTTTT
TRBV3-1/TRBV3-2	TRBJ2-5	.	.	14	CASSQSPYQETQYF	TGTGCCAGCAGCCAATCTCCGTACCAAGAGACCCAGTACTTC
TRBV5-1	TRBJ2-1	TRBD1	once	15	CASSTTGGRMDEQFF	TGCGCCAGCAGCACGACAGGGGGCCGTATGGATGAGCAGTTCTTC
TRBV28	TRBJ2-7	.	.	13	CASSFGRPGEQYF	TGTGCCAGCAGTTTTGGTCGTCCGGGCGAGCAGTACTTC
TRBV7-2	TRBJ2-7	.	.	14	CASSLGGGTYEQYF	TGTGCCAGCAGCCTAGGGGGGGGGACCTACGAGCAGTACTTC
TRBV7-9	TRBJ2-7	TRBD1	.	13	CASSAGTGNEQYF	TGTGCCAGCAGCGCGGGGACAGGCAACGAGCAGTACTTC
TRBV29-1	TRBJ1-4	.	.	15	CSVGLRGAGNEKLFF	TGCAGCGTTGGGCTGAGGGGGGCGGGGAATGAAAAACTGTTTTTT
TRBV7-9	TRBJ2-2	TRBD2	.	19	CASSSGTSGGYTGTGELFF	TGTGCCAGCAGCTCCGGGACTAGCGGGGGTTATACGGGTACCGGGGAGCTGTTTTTT
TRBV5-4	TRBJ2-7	.	.	14	CASSTRDRPYEQYF	TGTGCCAGCAGCACTAGGGACCGGCCCTACGAGCAGTACTTC
TRBV11-2	TRBJ1-1	.	.	12	CASSLIDTEAFF	TGTGCCAGCAGCTTAATTGACACTGAAGCTTTCTTT
TRBV28	TRBJ1-2	.	.	15	CASSLGGGLNYGYTF	TGTGCCAGCAGTTTGGGGGGGGGCTTGAACTATGGCTACACCTTC
TRBV6-5	TRBJ1-6	TRBD1	.	14	CASSRTGLNSPLHF	TGTGCCAGCAGCCGGACAGGGCTCAATTCACCCCTCCACTTT
TRBV29-1	TRBJ2-5	.	.	13	CSVEGGTGETQYF	TGCAGCGTTGAAGGGGGAACGGGGGAGACCCAGTACTTC
TRBV12-3/TRBV12-4	TRBJ2-2	.	once	13	CASRLGNTGELFF	TGTGCCAGCAGACTCGGGAACACCGGGGAGCTGTTTTTT
TRBV28	TRBJ2-7	.	once	13	CASSPPAVYEQYF	TGTGCCAGCAGTCCTCCGGCGGTTTACGAGCAGTACTTC
TRBV19	TRBJ2-1	.	.	18	CASSMGGPSGKRYNEQFF	TGTGCCAGTAGTATGGGGGGGCCGTCCGGGAAGAGATACAATGAGCAGTTCTTC
TRBV4-1	TRBJ2-1	.	.	14	CASTPGLGDNEQFF	TGCGCCAGCACCCCGGGACTGGGAGACAATGAGCAGTTCTTC
TRBV4-2	TRBJ1-4	TRBD1	.	17	CASSQDVSGTGPEKLFF	TGTGCCAGCAGCCAAGATGTTAGCGGGACAGGGCCTGAAAAACTGTTTTTT
TRBV4-2	TRBJ2-5	.	once	15	CASSQEREIQETQYF	TGTGCCAGCAGCCAAGAGCGGGAAATTCAAGAGACCCAGTACTTC
TRBV5-5	TRBJ2-7	TRBD2	.	14	CASSSGLAANEQYF	TGTGCCAGCAGCAGCGGACTAGCGGCGAATGAGCAGTACTTC
TRBV3-1/TRBV3-2	TRBJ1-6	.	.	16	CASSHAAGELGSPLHF	TGTGCCAGCAGCCATGCAGCCGGAGAGCTAGGTTCACCCCTCCACTTT
TRBV27	TRBJ2-1	.	.	12	CATSTPGNEQFF	TGTGCCACCTCTACCCCGGGCAATGAGCAGTTCTTC
TRBV29-1	TRBJ1-5	.	.	13	CSVAREGNQPQHF	TGCAGCGTTGCCCGTGAGGGGAATCAGCCCCAGCATTTT
TRBV18	TRBJ2-2	.	.	16	CASSPSLAQNTGELFF	TGTGCCAGCTCACCATCTCTGGCCCAGAACACCGGGGAGCTGTTTTTT
TRBV30	TRBJ1-4	TRBD1	.	15	CAWTNPGQSNEKLFF	TGTGCCTGGACTAATCCGGGACAGTCTAATGAAAAACTGTTTTTT